This entry concerns a single T cell receptor beta chain. The data belong to a study of PD-L1 blockade in urothelial cancer. For the study at large: Prior chemotherapy ranged from 0 to 3 regimens per patient.

The time point is: pretreatment peripheral blood. Templates that were synthetic TCR analogs were spiked into each PCR. The assay was immunoSEQ multiplex PCR, and TCRdb's table has in-frame clones only and misses some. The table has around 130,000 clones, 65% to 85% seen once. V was trimmed by 4 bases and J by 5 bases, leaving 8 bases between them. CDR1 is MDHEN, CDR2 SYDVKM, per germline. CDR3 size: 12 residues. The chain carries TRBV28 and TRBJ1-2; maybe TRBD1 (6 bases). Source: PBMCs, taken around atezolizumab (anti-PD-L1) treatment. This TCR was sampled from a man aged 45-65 years with urothelial cancer. The CDR3 here is CASSSQGYGYTF. CDR3 bases: TGTGCCAGCAGTTCACAGGGTTATGGCTACACCTTC.